This T cell receptor (beta chain) was obtained from a study of T cell repertoires in cytomegalovirus infection. Whole-study results and caveats: Ex vivo, HLA-C-restricted CMV-specific TCR beta clonotypes prevailed over the rest of the response.

The CDR3 is made up of 12 amino acids. J gave up 7 bases and V 5 bases, and 3 bases lay outside the gene matches. CDR1 and CDR2 (germline): SEHNR, FQNEAQ (reference sequence). TCRdb called the reads again in MiXCR, with one record for every CDR3 protein. The table records 180,000 or so distinct CDR3 sequences, about 18% of them present only once. This clonotype was seen more than once but under ten times. Its antigen is still unknown. This receptor was taken from a human donor in good health (CMV status not recorded). Some clones in this sample may be carry-over from other donors' samples. V and J are TRBV7-9 and TRBJ2-5; 8 bases align to TRBD1. Source material: CD8+ T cells from PBMCs. CDR3 loop: CASSPGGATQYF. CDR3 in DNA: TGTGCCAGCAGCCCAGGGGGCGCGACCCAGTACTTC.